This TCR beta chain was sequenced during a study of sequential checkpoint blockade in melanoma. Study information: Under 25 patients had matched tumor biopsies before treatment and at week 13 after nivolumab or ipilimumab alone.

Sample treatment: randomized to nivolumab then ipilimumab (arm A) or the reverse (arm B). Germline V gene data show CDR1 as MDHEN and CDR2 as SYDVKM. The CDR3 runs to 13 residues. Deletions cut 2 bases from V and 5 bases from J, with 9 bases between. This clone was seen only a few times. Produced via immunoSEQ multiplex PCR; TCRdb's table is partial and in-frame only. This sample has approximately 13,000 clones, with about 28% found just once. The V and J genes are TRBV28 and TRBJ1-2; TRBD1 is a possible D gene (6 bases). The sequenced sample was tumor tissue (inferred from file names), obtained from a patient given nivolumab and ipilimumab in sequence. The sequence derives from a human donor with melanoma. CDR3 protein: CASSLGTPYGYTF. The CDR3 DNA follows: TGTGCCAGCAGTTTAGGGACACCTTATGGCTACACCTTC.